These 5 T cell receptor beta chains were all obtained from the same sample, sequenced in a study of T cell responses to AZD1222 COVID-19 vaccine. Produced via immunoSEQ multiplex PCR; TCRdb's table is partial and in-frame only. The sample includes roughly 200,000 clones, just over 90% of them seen just once. This specimen consisted of peripheral blood, obtained 28 days after the second AZD1222 dose. These receptors all stem from an adult who received the AZD1222 COVID-19 vaccine.

The chain has TRBV2 and TRBJ2-7, with 7 bases that match TRBD2. Trimming removed 6 bases from V and 2 bases from J; junction bases left unmatched: 4. Germline V CDR1 and CDR2: SNHLY, FYNNEI. This CDR3 comprises 13 residues. The CDR3 nucleotides are TGTGCCAGCAGACTAGCGACTACCTACGAGCAGTACTTC. The encoded protein is CASRLATTYEQYF.

A note on this clone: Other DNA sequences in the sample encode the same CDR3. V and J are TRBV2 and TRBJ2-2; TRBD2 aligns across 10 bases. The V segment lost 4 bases and the J segment 5 bases; nucleotides outside the gene matches: 4. The CDR3 contains 15 residues. Germline values: CDR1 SNHLY, CDR2 FYNNEI. Here the CDR3 DNA reads TGTGCCAGCAGTGGGCTAGCGGGAGCAACCGGGGAGCTGTTTTTT. This translates into CASSGLAGATGELFF.

The rearrangement joins TRBV5-1 to TRBJ1-6; D is unclear. This CDR3 is 14 amino acids long. The V end lost 7 bases, the J end lost 10 bases, and 18 bases lay between the germline ends. The V gene's germline CDR1 is SGHRS and CDR2 YFSETQ. CDR3 DNA sequence: TGCGCCAGCCGTATAGAAGTAGGACGCTCACCCCTCCACTTT. It encodes CASRIEVGRSPLHF.

The gene calls are TRBV9 and TRBJ1-1; a possible D gene is TRBD1 (5 bases). This CDR3 comprises 16 residues. Trimming took 5 bases from V and 4 from J, leaving 21 bases between them. Germline assignment: CDR1 SGDLS and CDR2 YYNGEE. The CDR3 coding sequence is TGTGCCAGCAGTGAAACACCGGCCCCGGGGGGCACTGAAGCTTTCTTT. It translates to CASSETPAPGGTEAFF.

The gene calls are TRBV20-1 and TRBJ1-1, with D possibly matching TRBD1 (5 bases). V lost 3 bases and J lost 3, with 11 bases in between. CDR1 is DFQATT and CDR2 is SNEGSKA in the germline V gene (reference sequence). The CDR3 extends over 13 amino acids. The CDR3 sequence: CSASKGRDTEAFF. The CDR3 nucleotides read TGCAGTGCTAGTAAGGGGCGAGACACTGAAGCTTTCTTT.